Each of the 10 T cell receptor beta chains below was sequenced from the same sample in a study of neurological immune-mediated disorders (dated by TCRdb to between 2018 and 2021). The method behind the library was 5' RACE. These reads were obtained on an Illumina HiSeq 2500. TCRdb handled the public reads itself, with Q25 trimming in fastp and clone calling in MiXCR, and kept productive beta chains. Rows merge per CDR3 protein into single entries with the most common DNA and genes. Here the sample has 84,000 or so distinct CDR3 sequences; about 9.3% occur a single time. The biggest ten clones account for 1.8% of the sample. The material sequenced was PBMCs. The receptor source for this set is a man aged 40-49 years in good health.

This clonotype has at least ten counts. The chain combines TRBV5-1 with TRBJ2-5; 7 bases match TRBD2. The J segment lost 0 bases and the V segment lost 2 bases, leaving 4 bases of the junction unmatched. The germline V gene has CDR1 SGHRS and CDR2 YFSETQ. The CDR3 contains 15 residues. The CDR3 region is CASSFWGGDQETQYF. Here the CDR3 DNA reads TGCGCCAGCAGCTTCTGGGGAGGGGACCAAGAGACCCAGTACTTC.

This clonotype was counted many times. This rearrangement joins TRBV30 to TRBJ1-1; D remains unclear. The V end was cut by 3 bases, the J end by 7 bases, with 15 bases between. The germline gives CDR1 GTSNPN, CDR2 SVGIG (reference sequence). This CDR3 is 13 amino acids long. The CDR3 DNA reads as TGTGCCTGGAGCCCTTCTTTAGGAAATGAAGCTTTCTTT. As protein: CAWSPSLGNEAFF.

In this sample, this clonotype turned up many times. The chain combines TRBV7-9 with TRBJ2-7; D possibly corresponds to TRBD2 (6 bases). This CDR3 is built from 13 residues. The V end lost 3 bases, the J end lost 7 bases, and 13 bases lay between the germline ends. Germline V gene sequence: CDR1 SEHNR, CDR2 FQNEAQ (reference sequence). CDR3 nucleotide sequence: TGTGCCAGCAGCTTGCGGGAAGGGTCGGAGCAGTACTTC. Translating it yields CASSLREGSEQYF.

This clonotype was recorded many times. The rearrangement joins TRBV5-1 to TRBJ2-1; 7 positions match TRBD1. The V gene's germline CDR1 is SGHRS and CDR2 YFSETQ. The trim removed 5 bases at V and 2 bases at J, leaving 4 bases unmatched. The CDR3 has 14 amino acids. The CDR3 DNA follows: TGCGCCAGCAGTACCGGGACAGCCTACAATGAGCAGTTCTTC. Protein sequence: CASSTGTAYNEQFF.

This clonotype was picked up many times. The CDR3 coding sequence is TGTGCCAGCAGACTCGGACAGGGGACTGGCTACACCTTC. This translates into CASRLGQGTGYTF. The chain combines TRBV6-5 with TRBJ1-2, with 9 bases lining up with TRBD1. This CDR3 region has 13 residues. CDR1 and CDR2 (germline): MNHEY, SVGAGI. The junction had 6 bases not matched to a gene; V was cut back by 6 bases and J by 7 bases.

This chain connects TRBV7-6 to TRBJ2-3, with D unresolved. V shed 3 bases and J shed 5 bases, with 9 bases lying between them. CDR3 size: 13 residues. Germline CDR1 reads SGHVS; CDR2 reads FNYEAQ. CDR3 protein: CASSFELGDTQYF. The CDR3 nucleotides are TGTGCCAGCAGCTTTGAACTGGGAGATACGCAGTATTTT.

The genes are TRBV12-5 and TRBJ2-5; D may match TRBD1 or TRBD2 (6 bases each). Trimming shortened V by 6 bases and J by 5 bases, and 16 bases separated the two germline ends. The CDR3 covers 14 residues. Germline V gene sequence: CDR1 LGHNT, CDR2 FRNRAP. As DNA, the CDR3 is TGTGCTAGTGGCCCCGTCGGGGGCTGGGAGACCCAGTACTTC. Amino acids: CASGPVGGWETQYF.

At least ten counts were recorded for this clonotype. The chain carries TRBV11-2 and TRBJ1-2; D might be TRBD1 (6 bases). There are 15 residues in the CDR3. Germline V gene data show CDR1 as SGHAT and CDR2 as FQNNGV. V dropped 5 bases and J dropped 3 bases, with 16 bases sitting between them. CDR3 nucleotides: TGTGCCAGCAGCCCCCTTGGGGGGCGAGACTATGGCTACACCTTC. Its translation is CASSPLGGRDYGYTF.

This clonotype was detected ten times or more. The chain combines TRBV12-3 or TRBV12-4 with TRBJ2-2; D perhaps matches TRBD2 (7 bases). The V end lost 10 bases, the J end lost 7 bases, and 22 bases lay between the germline ends. The CDR3 runs 15 residues. The DNA for the CDR3 is TGTGCCAACCGGAGGGGGGGGGCCATAGACGGGGAGCTGTTTTTT. Residues: CANRRGGAIDGELFF.

The sample holds many counts of this clonotype. The V and J genes are TRBV7-2 and TRBJ2-5, with 11 positions matching TRBD2. Trimming cost V 2 bases and J 0 bases; bases outside gene matches: 2. Germline-derived CDR1 and CDR2 are SGHTA and FQGNSA. The length of the CDR3 is 16 residues. CDR3 sequence: CASSLMGLADQETQYF. As DNA, the CDR3 is TGTGCCAGCAGCTTAATGGGACTAGCGGACCAAGAGACCCAGTACTTC. Full variable domain (outside the CDR3, taken from reference TRBV7-2 and TRBJ2-5): GAGVSQSPSNKVTEKGKDVELRCDPISGHTALYWYRQSLGQGLEFLIYFQGNSAPDKSGLPSDRFSAERTGGSVSTLTIQRTQQEDSAVYLCASSLMGLADQETQYFGPGTRLLVL.